The rows below give T cell receptor beta chains drawn from one sample of a study of blood T cells in healthy people across ages. TCRdb reprocessed the 5' RACE reads via MiXCR and lists one record per CDR3 protein. The sample lists about 730,000 distinct CDR3 sequences; around 46% were seen once. Sequencing was done on a sample of blood. Receptors originate from a woman aged 55-70 years in good health. The CDR3 runs from the conserved cysteine through the conserved F or W. A D gene is named only where the DNA matches it firmly. Size tells how often a clone was seen (once, few, many) or the class of an expanded clone, and some rows leave it out.

CASSLGLRGNEQFF | TGTGCCAGCAGCTTAGGCCTTCGGGGCAATGAGCAGTTCTTC | TRBV7-9 | NA | TRBJ2-1 | NA | 14
CSVMGQGGHEQYF | TGCAGCGTTATGGGACAGGGTGGACACGAGCAGTACTTC | TRBV29-1 | TRBD1 | TRBJ2-7 | many | 13
CSARVLAGNQPQHF | TGCAGTGCTAGAGTTCTAGCAGGGAATCAGCCCCAGCATTTT | TRBV20-1 | NA | TRBJ1-5 | once | 14
CAGRGGQPNTEAFF | TGTGCCGGCAGAGGAGGACAGCCAAACACTGAAGCTTTCTTT | TRBV7-9 | NA | TRBJ1-1 | few | 14
CASSVGGPQEAQYF | TGTGCCAGCAGCGTAGGAGGGCCCCAAGAGGCCCAGTACTTC | TRBV9 | NA | TRBJ2-5 | NA | 14
CSAISGGAHEQFF | TGCAGTGCTATTAGCGGGGGGGCCCATGAGCAGTTCTTC | TRBV20-1 | TRBD2 | TRBJ2-1 | few | 13
CASSLSRTDNSPLHF | TGTGCCAGCAGCTTAAGTCGGACAGATAATTCACCCCTCCACTTT | TRBV7-2 | NA | TRBJ1-6 | NA | 15
CASSYSRQGGAETQYF | TGTGCCAGCAGTTACTCGAGACAGGGGGGTGCAGAGACCCAGTACTTC | TRBV6-6 | TRBD1 | TRBJ2-5 | NA | 16
CASSSGQIIYGYTF | TGTGCCAGCAGTTCGGGACAGATTATCTATGGCTACACCTTC | TRBV12-3/TRBV12-4 | TRBD1 | TRBJ1-2 | NA | 14
CSARDLRASPTDTQYF | TGCAGTGCTAGAGATCTTAGGGCTAGCCCCACAGATACGCAGTATTTT | TRBV20-1 | NA | TRBJ2-3 | NA | 16
CASFSDTAYEQYF | TGTGCCAGCTTCTCTGACACCGCCTACGAGCAGTACTTC | TRBV28 | NA | TRBJ2-7 | NA | 13
CASSLIFGGGDNYGYTF | TGTGCCAGCAGCTTAATTTTTGGAGGAGGTGATAACTATGGCTACACCTTC | TRBV7-9 | NA | TRBJ1-2 | NA | 17
CASSVGEGRWDQPQHF | TGTGCCAGCAGCGTAGGGGAGGGAAGGTGGGATCAGCCCCAGCATTTT | TRBV9 | NA | TRBJ1-5 | NA | 16